This entry lists 24 T cell receptor beta chains sequenced from one sample in a study of T cell clonality in common variable immunodeficiency. The repertoire was sequenced with immunoSEQ multiplex PCR; TCRdb's copy has only in-frame clones and lacks some. The sample includes over 15,000 clones, none of them occurring once. Their antigen targets remain unknown. Whole-study findings and limits: Fewer deletions and N-nucleotide insertions were reportedly seen in common variable immunodeficiency TCR beta sequences.

The sample taken for sequencing was peripheral blood mononuclear cells. The receptors were sampled from a human donor with common variable immunodeficiency.

This clone was found many times. The part of the CDR3 DNA that was read is TGTGCCAGCAGCGAGACAGGGGTAGATACG. Residues: CASSETGVDT. The whole CDR3 protein reads CASSETGVDTQYF. The chain employs TRBV7-3 and TRBJ2-3; 8 nucleotides align to TRBD1. The read terminates 3 residues before the CDR3 end, so the remaining end is supplied by the germline J gene. Germline CDR1 is SGHTA and CDR2 is FQGTGA. This CDR3 region has 13 residues. Trimming at V came to 5 bases and at J to 5 bases, leaving 3 bases not matched to a gene.

This clone was picked up a small number of times. Read coverage stops 3 residues before the CDR3 terminus; the germline J gene supplies the remainder. V and J are TRBV19 and TRBJ2-5; 7 bases agree with TRBD1. CDR3 length equals 16 residues. From germline, CDR1 is LNHDA and CDR2 SQIVND (reference sequence). V was clipped by 4 bases and J by 2 bases; unmatched bases: 10. CDR3 residues: CASSTWGQTPQETQYF. The covered CDR3 bases are TGTGCCAGTAGTACGTGGGGACAGACTCCACAAGAGACC.

This clone rates as medium-sized. The read falls 3 residues short of the CDR3 end, and the missing part is taken from the germline J gene. The V and J genes are TRBV20-1 and TRBJ2-1; 11 bases match TRBD1. CDR1 is DFQATT and CDR2 is SNEGSKA in the germline V gene (reference sequence). The length of the CDR3 is 17 residues. Trimming cost V 0 bases and J 7 bases; bases outside gene matches: 11. This chain's CDR3 is CSARDLIGGQGANEQFF. The covered CDR3 bases are TGCAGTGCTAGAGATTTGATTGGAGGACAGGGGGCTAATGAG.

Points on this clone: Read coverage stops 3 residues before the CDR3 terminus; the germline J gene supplies the remainder. The chain recombines TRBV29-1 with TRBJ2-7; maybe TRBD2 (7 bases). Per the germline V gene, CDR1 is SQVTM and CDR2 is ANQGSEA. Trimming pared 3 bases from V and 5 bases from J, leaving 14 bases between. The length of the CDR3 is 13 residues. The CDR3 sequence: CSVEGGGADEQYF. The part of the CDR3 DNA that was read is TGCAGCGTTGAGGGAGGGGGGGCCGACGAG.

This clone occurred many times. With the read ending 3 residues before the CDR3 end, the germline J gene is used to fill in that end. The chain has TRBV7-2 and TRBJ1-2, with 7 bases fitting TRBD1. The CDR3 spans 15 residues. The ends lost 4 bases at V and 4 bases at J; junction bases unmatched: 9. CDR1 is SGHTA and CDR2 is FQGNSA in the germline V gene. The covered CDR3 bases are TGTGCCAGCAGCTCGACAGGGAGATATGGCTATGGC. It specifies CASSSTGRYGYG. The entire CDR3 protein is CASSSTGRYGYGYTF. The full variable domain, with the rest looked up from reference TRBV7-2 and TRBJ1-2, is GAGVSQSPSNKVTEKGKDVELRCDPISGHTALYWYRQSLGQGLEFLIYFQGNSAPDKSGLPSDRFSAERTGGSVSTLTIQRTQQEDSAVYLCASSSTGRYGYGYTFGSGTRLTVV.

In its sample, this clone was seen many times. The read falls 3 residues short of the CDR3 end, and the missing part is taken from the germline J gene. The J gene is TRBJ1-6, the V gene TRBV7-6; 7 bases map to TRBD1. With V trimmed by 7 bases and J by 7 bases, 10 bases remained unmatched. CDR3 length equals 15 residues. The germline V gene encodes CDR1 SGHVS and CDR2 FNYEAQ. The part of the CDR3 DNA that was read is TGTGCCAGCACCCTAACGGGACAGTCCAATTCACCC. Amino acids: CASTLTGQSNSP. The full CDR3 is CASTLTGQSNSPLHF. Based on the CDR3 plus reference TRBV7-6 and TRBJ1-6, the full variable domain is GAGVSQSPRYKVTKRGQDVALRCDPISGHVSLYWYRQALGQGPEFLTYFNYEAQQDKSGLPNDRFSAERPEGSISTLTIQRTEQRDSAMYRCASTLTGQSNSPLHFGNGTRLTVT.

At least ten counts were recorded for this clone. The CDR3 is cut off 3 residues early in the read; its end comes from the germline J gene. The chain carries TRBV5-1 and TRBJ1-4, with D hard to call. V lost 2 bases, J lost 3 bases, and 11 bases lay in between. Germline values: CDR1 SGHRS, CDR2 YFSETQ. CDR3 length equals 15 residues. CDR3 in amino acids: CASSLPGSANEKLFF. Partial CDR3 DNA: TGCGCCAGCAGCTTACCGGGGTCGGCTAATGAAAAA. Full variable domain (missing parts from reference TRBV5-1 and TRBJ1-4): KAGVTQTPRYLIKTRGQQVTLSCSPISGHRSVSWYQQTPGQGLQFLFEYFSETQRNKGNFPGRFSGRQFSNSRSEMNVSTLELGDSALYLCASSLPGSANEKLFFGSGTQLSVL.

This clone is judged medium-sized. A read error may account for a junction end that differs from germline. With the read ending 3 residues before the CDR3 end, the germline J gene is used to fill in that end. The chain uses TRBV7-7 and TRBJ1-6, with D hard to call. The CDR3 totals 13 residues. CDR1 is SSHAT and CDR2 is FNYEAQ in the germline V gene (reference sequence). Incomplete CDR3 DNA: TGTGCTAGCAGCTTAGACGGGAATTCACCC. This codes for CASSLDGNSP. In full, the CDR3 is CASSLDGNSPLHF.

As to this clone: From the germline J gene comes the end of the CDR3, since the read stops 3 residues before it. The rearrangement joins TRBV23-1 to TRBJ1-5, with 7 bases that match TRBD1. Being an ORF, TRBV23-1 has a function that is uncertain. With V trimmed by 0 bases and J by 0 bases, 8 bases remained unmatched. The CDR3 spans 18 residues. The sequenced part of the CDR3 DNA is TGCGCCAGCAGTCAATCGACGCGGACAGGTTTTAGCAATCAGCCC. Amino acid sequence: CASSQSTRTGFSNQP. The whole CDR3 is CASSQSTRTGFSNQPQHF.

There are a few counts of this clone. With the read ending 3 residues before the CDR3 end, the germline J gene is used to fill in that end. J is TRBJ2-1 and V is TRBV2, with 12 positions matching TRBD2. Germline-derived CDR1 and CDR2 are SNHLY and FYNNEI. The CDR3 is 16 residues long. With 1 base clipped from V and 5 bases from J, the junction kept 3 bases outside the gene matches. CDR3 bases read: TGTGCCAGCAGTGAAGGTCTAGCGGGGGGGCACAATGAG. Translation: CASSEGLAGGHNE. In full, the CDR3 is CASSEGLAGGHNEQFF.

This clone appeared many times. With the read ending 3 residues before the CDR3 end, the germline J gene is used to fill in that end. The chain uses TRBV20-1 and TRBJ2-3; tentative D call: TRBD1 (7 bases). Germline V gene lookup returns CDR1 DFQATT and CDR2 SNEGSKA (reference sequence). Trimming shortened V by 4 bases and J by 0 bases, and 14 bases separated the two germline ends. This CDR3 contains 15 residues. The part of the CDR3 DNA that was read is TGCAGTGCTAAAGAGACAGGGACTAGCACAGATACG. Its translation is CSAKETGTSTDT. The complete CDR3 protein is CSAKETGTSTDTQYF.

On this clone itself: The DNA ends 3 residues before the CDR3 does, and the rest of the CDR3 is filled in from the germline J gene. The chain is built from TRBV7-6 and TRBJ1-6; 9 bases are shared with TRBD1. Germline V gives CDR1 SGHVS, CDR2 FNYEAQ. The CDR3 totals 15 residues. With V trimmed by 4 bases and J by 9 bases, 7 bases remained unmatched. Incomplete CDR3 DNA: TGTGCCAGCAGCTCGTGGACAGGGGAAGGTTCACCC. It is translated as CASSSWTGEGSP. The whole CDR3 protein is CASSSWTGEGSPLHF.

This clone was seen a few times. The read is 3 residues too short to cover the CDR3 end, so that end is filled in from the germline J gene. The chain is built from TRBV20-1 and TRBJ2-1, with 11 positions matching TRBD2. The V gene's germline CDR1 is DFQATT and CDR2 SNEGSKA (reference sequence). V lost 2 bases to trimming and J lost 2 bases; unmatched junction nucleotides: 5. This CDR3 region has 16 residues. CDR3 loop: CSARTTSGATYNEQFF. CDR3 DNA, as far as it was read: TGCAGTGCTAGAACGACTAGCGGGGCTACCTACAATGAG.

This clone was seen repeatedly, ten times or more. The sequenced fragment ends 3 residues before the CDR3 boundary, so the rest is inferred from the germline J gene. The chain has TRBV30 and TRBJ1-1; D gene ambiguous. There are 12 residues in the CDR3. V was shortened by 8 bases and J by 0 bases, with 10 bases between the two germline ends. Per the germline V gene, CDR1 is GTSNPN and CDR2 is SVGIG (reference sequence). CDR3 amino acids: CARSQMNTEAFF. The CDR3 bases that were read are TGTGCCCGGTCACAGATGAACACTGAA.

In this sample, this clone turned up many times. The CDR3 end falls 3 residues outside the read, so it is completed with the germline J gene. V gene TRBV5-1 combines with J gene TRBJ1-1; D might be TRBD1 (6 bases). This CDR3 spans 12 amino acids. With 7 bases removed from V and 5 bases from J, the gap between germline ends came to 12 bases. Germline loops: CDR1 SGHRS, CDR2 YFSETQ. CDR3 in amino acids: CASGNRDTEAFF. CDR3 DNA (partial): TGCGCCAGCGGTAACAGGGATACTGAA.

This clone has more than one count but fewer than ten. The read ends 3 residues shy of where the CDR3 ends; the end is completed using the germline J gene. This sequence joins TRBV19 and TRBJ2-7; TRBD2 matches at 9 bases. The trim removed 4 bases at V and 2 bases at J, leaving 6 bases unmatched. This CDR3 contains 15 residues. Germline lookup yields CDR1 LNHDA and CDR2 SQIVND (reference sequence). Partial CDR3 DNA: TGTGCCAGTAGTACTTTAGCGGGAGTTGCCTACGAG. Amino acid sequence: CASSTLAGVAYE. The entire CDR3 protein is CASSTLAGVAYEQYF.

This clone was seen at least ten times. The read terminates 3 residues ahead of where the CDR3 ends, so the germline J gene completes it. The chain recombines TRBV29-1 with TRBJ1-2; D unclear. V lost 0 bases and J lost 4, with 9 bases in between. There are 13 residues in the CDR3. Germline CDR1 and CDR2: SQVTM and ANQGSEA. The CDR3 sequence: CSVEDPNSYGYTF. The CDR3 bases that were read are TGCAGCGTTGAAGATCCGAACAGCTATGGC.

This clone was detected many times. Coverage ceases 3 residues before the CDR3 finishes, and the germline J gene fills in the end. The gene calls are TRBV13 and TRBJ2-7; tentatively, D is TRBD2 (6 bases). The germline gives CDR1 PRHDT, CDR2 FYEKMQ (reference sequence). V was pared by 5 bases and J by 2 bases, with 16 bases between. The CDR3 is 15 residues long. The CDR3 reads CASSPSGTSAYEQYF. The DNA read from the CDR3 is TGTGCCAGCAGCCCCTCCGGGACTTCCGCCTACGAG.

This clone was recorded at least ten times. The CDR3 DNA, read in part, is TGTGCCTGGAGTCCTCCGGGTTCCAGCACTGAA. Protein product: CAWSPPGSSTE. The full-length CDR3 reads as CAWSPPGSSTEAFF. The chain joins TRBV30 to TRBJ1-1; D gene uncertain. The DNA ends 3 residues before the CDR3 does, and the rest of the CDR3 is filled in from the germline J gene. CDR1 GTSNPN and CDR2 SVGIG come from the germline V gene (reference sequence). Trimming took 2 bases from V and 4 from J, leaving 14 bases between them. This CDR3 has 14 amino acids.

This clone was seen only a few times. Read data end 3 residues before the CDR3 end; the end is taken from the germline J gene. The rearrangement uses TRBV6-2 or TRBV6-3 and TRBJ2-1; a weak D match, TRBD2 (6 bases). The CDR3 runs to 17 residues. The V and J ends lost 2 bases and 1 base respectively, with 15 bases between them. CDR1 and CDR2 (germline): MNHEY, SVGEGT. The covered CDR3 bases are TGTGCCAGCAGTTACGGTGTATGGGACTTATCCTACAATGAG. It specifies CASSYGVWDLSYNE. The full CDR3 sequence reads CASSYGVWDLSYNEQFF.

This clone was observed many times. The read comes to an end 3 residues before the CDR3 does, leaving the germline J gene to fill in the end. This rearrangement joins TRBV12-3 or TRBV12-4 to TRBJ2-7; 7 nucleotides line up with TRBD2. Trimming cost V 5 bases and J 1 base; bases outside gene matches: 11. The CDR3 has 16 residues. CDR3 DNA, as far as it was read: TGTGCCAGCAGTCTACGGACAAGCGGGGTGTCCTACGAG. Its protein is CASSLRTSGVSYE. The full CDR3 is CASSLRTSGVSYEQYF.

This clone was counted many times. The CDR3 extends 3 residues past the end of the read, so its final part is completed from the germline J gene. This sequence joins TRBV2 and TRBJ1-1; TRBD1 agrees at 8 bases. This CDR3 has 13 residues. Germline V lookup: CDR1 SNHLY, CDR2 FYNNEI. Losses at the gene ends were 5 bases for V and 5 bases for J; bases not matched to a gene: 4. CDR3 DNA (partial): TGTGCCAGCAGTCAGCAGGGGGCTACTGAA. Translated, it gives CASSQQGATE. The entire CDR3 sequence reads CASSQQGATEAFF.

On this clone: Coverage ceases 3 residues before the CDR3 finishes, and the germline J gene fills in the end. The chain uses TRBV10-3 and TRBJ2-7; D is unclear. There are 11 residues in the CDR3. Trimming stripped 3 bases from V and 6 bases from J, with 6 bases between. Germline values: CDR1 ENHRY, CDR2 SYGVKD. The part of the CDR3 DNA that was read is TGTGCCATCAGTGATTTAGTCGAG. Translated, it gives CAISDLVE. The whole CDR3 protein reads CAISDLVEQYF.

On this clone: The read comes to an end 3 residues before the CDR3 does, leaving the germline J gene to fill in the end. The chain carries TRBV7-8 and TRBJ1-5; TRBD1 might be the D (5 bases). Germline V gene data show CDR1 as SGHVS and CDR2 as FQNEAQ. This CDR3 has 14 residues. V was pared by 1 base and J by 7 bases, with 11 bases between. The sequenced CDR3 bases are TGTGCCAGCAGCTTAGGTCAGGGTGGGCAGCCC. It encodes CASSLGQGGQP. The whole CDR3 sequence is CASSLGQGGQPQHF. The entire variable domain, with the rest obtained from reference TRBV7-8 and TRBJ1-5, is as follows: GAGVSQSPRYKVAKRGQDVALRCDPISGHVSLFWYQQALGQGPEFLTYFQNEAQLDKSGLPSDRFFAERPEGSVSTLKIQRTQQEDSAVYLCASSLGQGGQPQHFGDGTRLSIL.